The TCR beta chain described here comes from a study of blood T cell repertoires in COVID-19. CDR3 length: 18 residues. Losses at the gene ends were 1 base for V and 0 bases for J; bases not matched to a gene: 4. Per the germline V gene, CDR1 is SEHNR and CDR2 is FQNEAQ (reference sequence). The repertoire was sequenced with immunoSEQ multiplex PCR; TCRdb's copy has only in-frame clones and lacks some. The top ten hold 1.5% to 2% of the sample, which has around 200,000 clones, roughly 86% seen once. The TCR was taken from a man between 18 and 29 years old with active or convalescent COVID-19. Sample: peripheral blood. The rearrangement joins TRBV7-9 to TRBJ2-6; 9 bases fit TRBD1. As DNA, the CDR3 is TGTGCCAGCAGCTTAGGGGGACAGGGTCACTCTGGGGCCAACGTCCTGACTTTC. Protein: CASSLGGQGHSGANVLTF.